This is a list of T cell receptor beta chains from one sample in a study of blood T cell repertoires in COVID-19. Using immunoSEQ multiplex PCR, the repertoire was profiled, and TCRdb retains in-frame clones only, with some absent. The data hold 60,000 or so clones, with 70% to 90% observed a single time. Sequencing was carried out using peripheral blood. The receptors stem from a human donor with active COVID-19. The donor label of this sample is uncertain. Both conserved end residues are part of each CDR3. The D gene is left open where the match is weak. Clone sizes are given selectively: once, few, many, or a class where the clone is expanded.

cdr3_length	v_call	j_call	d_call	clone_size	cdr3_nt	cdr3_aa
15	TRBV10-3	TRBJ2-2	TRBD2	-	TGTGCCATCAGTGAGACCACTAGCGTCACCGGGGAGCTGTTTTTT	CAISETTSVTGELFF
15	TRBV29-1	TRBJ1-1	TRBD1	once	TGCAGCGGTGACAGGGGGCTACGGTACAACGCTGAAGCTTTCTTT	CSGDRGLRYNAEAFF
13	TRBV10-3	TRBJ1-3	TRBD1	-	TGTGCCATCTTCGACAGGGGAAAAAACACCATATATTTT	CAIFDRGKNTIYF
14	TRBV29-1	TRBJ2-7	-	-	TGCAGCGTTGCGACGTGGAGGAGCTCCTACGAGCAGTACTTC	CSVATWRSSYEQYF
12	TRBV29-1	TRBJ2-5	-	-	TGCAGCGTTGTTGAGGGGGGGGAGACCCAGTACTTC	CSVVEGGETQYF
13	TRBV7-7	TRBJ2-5	-	-	TGTGCTAGCAGCCCCGACCGGCGGGAGACCCAGTACTTC	CASSPDRRETQYF
15	TRBV3-1/TRBV3-2	TRBJ1-4	-	-	TGTGCCAGCAGCCAAGCGGGGTCGTGGGTTGAAAAACTGTTTTTT	CASSQAGSWVEKLFF
15	TRBV19	TRBJ2-1	TRBD2	-	TGTGCCAGTAGTCTCGGCGGGGGGGCTGTTTTTGAGCAGTTCTTC	CASSLGGGAVFEQFF
13	TRBV11-2	TRBJ2-3	-	-	TGTGCCAGCATCCTCCGGGGGACAGATACGCAGTATTTT	CASILRGTDTQYF
15	TRBV7-3	TRBJ2-3	-	-	TGTGCCAGCAGCTTAAGAGGTTGGGAGGAAGATACGCAGTATTTT	CASSLRGWEEDTQYF
12	TRBV5-1	TRBJ2-5	-	-	TGCGCCAGCAGCTTGACAGAAGAGACCCAGTACTTC	CASSLTEETQYF
17	TRBV19	TRBJ2-1	-	-	TGTGCCAGTAGTATAAGTCCTACTGTTAGTGGGAGAGATGAGCAGTTCTTC	CASSISPTVSGRDEQFF
15	TRBV7-9	TRBJ2-2	-	-	TGTGCCAGCAGCTACGGGGAGACCAACACCGGGGAGCTGTTTTTT	CASSYGETNTGELFF
14	TRBV30	TRBJ2-4	-	-	TGTGCCTGGAGCTCTCGCGGGAACTTAAACATTCAGTACTTC	CAWSSRGNLNIQYF
16	TRBV5-1	TRBJ1-6	-	-	TGCGCCAGCAGCTTGAGGCAGGGGATTTATAATTCACCCCTCCACTTT	CASSLRQGIYNSPLHF
16	TRBV15	TRBJ2-5	-	-	TGTGCCACCAGCAGAGGTCTAGGAGGGGTGCAAGAGACCCAGTACTTC	CATSRGLGGVQETQYF
15	TRBV19	TRBJ2-1	-	-	TGTGCCAGTAGTCCCCGGGACTCCTTACACAATGAGCAGTTCTTC	CASSPRDSLHNEQFF
15	TRBV6-1	TRBJ1-5	TRBD1	-	TGTGCCAGCAGTGAGAGGGACAGTAGTTGGCAGCCCCAGCATTTT	CASSERDSSWQPQHF
15	TRBV18	TRBJ1-2	-	-	TGTGCCAGCTCACCAGTAGTGCCGGGGACAAGTGGCTACACCTTC	CASSPVVPGTSGYTF
14	TRBV7-9	TRBJ2-7	TRBD1	-	TGTGCCAGCAGCTCGGGGACAGGGGGCTACGAGCAGTACTTC	CASSSGTGGYEQYF
17	TRBV19	TRBJ2-3	TRBD2	few	TGTGCCAGTAGTATAACCCTAGCGGGGGGGCCGACAGATACGCAGTATTTT	CASSITLAGGPTDTQYF
13	TRBV7-9	TRBJ2-4	-	-	TGTGCCAGCACCCGCGGGGATAAAAACATTCAGTACTTC	CASTRGDKNIQYF
15	TRBV19	TRBJ1-2	-	-	TGTGCCAGTAGTATTTCCCCGGGAGGGAACTATGGCTACACCTTC	CASSISPGGNYGYTF
14	TRBV28	TRBJ1-5	-	-	TGTGCCAGCACCCAGGGACACCCCAAGGGGCCCCAGCATTTT	CASTQGHPKGPQHF
13	TRBV6-2/TRBV6-3	TRBJ1-6	-	-	TGTGCCAGCAGCTCCGACAGAAATTCACCCCTCCACTTT	CASSSDRNSPLHF
16	TRBV9	TRBJ2-5	TRBD1	-	TGTGCCAGCAGCGTAACCGGGACAGGGGGCGCTGAGACCCAGTACTTC	CASSVTGTGGAETQYF
16	TRBV15	TRBJ1-4	-	-	TGTGCCACCAGCACCTTTTCAGGGATTCCTAATGAAAAACTGTTTTTT	CATSTFSGIPNEKLFF
15	TRBV6-5	TRBJ2-7	TRBD1	-	TGTGCCAGCAGTTCGGGACAGGTCCGAAGCCACGAGCAGTACTTC	CASSSGQVRSHEQYF
15	TRBV4-1	TRBJ2-3	TRBD2	-	TGCGCCAGCAGCCTTTTAGCGGGGGACACAGATACGCAGTATTTT	CASSLLAGDTDTQYF
15	TRBV15	TRBJ2-1	-	few	TGTGCCACCAGCAGACGGGACAAGTCCGGCGATGAGCAGTTCTTC	CATSRRDKSGDEQFF
14	TRBV11-2	TRBJ2-2	TRBD1	-	TGTGCCAGCAGCCGACAGGGGTACACCGGGGAGCTGTTTTTT	CASSRQGYTGELFF
14	TRBV19	TRBJ1-2	TRBD1	-	TGTGCCAGTAGACCGGACAGGACCCCCTATGGCTACACCTTC	CASRPDRTPYGYTF
13	TRBV19	TRBJ2-1	-	-	TGTGCCAGTAGTCCCCGGGTTTTCAATGAGCAGTTCTTC	CASSPRVFNEQFF
14	TRBV15	TRBJ2-1	-	once	TGTGCCACCAGCAGCTCGGGAACCTACAATGAGCAGTTCTTC	CATSSSGTYNEQFF
15	TRBV20-1	TRBJ2-5	TRBD1	-	TGCAGTGCTAGTGAAGAGACAGGGAGAGGAGAGACCCAGTACTTC	CSASEETGRGETQYF
15	TRBV6-5	TRBJ2-7	TRBD1	-	TGTGCCAGCAGGCCCAGGGGGTATGCGGCCTACGAGCAGTACTTC	CASRPRGYAAYEQYF
14	TRBV10-1	TRBJ2-7	-	once	TGCGCCAGCAGTGTCGGGGGACTTATCTACGAGCAGTACTTC	CASSVGGLIYEQYF
15	TRBV10-3	TRBJ1-5	TRBD1	-	TGTGCCATCAGTAGGACAGGGGGCCGCAATCAGCCCCAGCATTTT	CAISRTGGRNQPQHF
18	TRBV18	TRBJ2-3	TRBD2	-	TGTGCCAGCTCACCACGGCCTAGCGGGGGGGCTAGCGCAGATACGCAGTATTTT	CASSPRPSGGASADTQYF
16	TRBV5-1	TRBJ2-1	TRBD1	-	TGCGCCAGCAGCGACCAGGGACAGGGGGCTTTCGATGAGCAGTTCTTC	CASSDQGQGAFDEQFF
13	TRBV15	TRBJ1-5	TRBD1	-	TGTGCCACCAGCGGAACTCGACAGGGGGGGACGCATTTT	CATSGTRQGGTHF
13	TRBV5-1	TRBJ1-2	-	few	TGCGCCAGCAGCCCACAGAGTAACTATGGCTACACCTTC	CASSPQSNYGYTF
17	TRBV5-5	TRBJ1-1	TRBD1	-	TGTGCCAGCAGCTCCGGGACAGGGGGCTTTAGATTCCCTGAAGCTTTCTTT	CASSSGTGGFRFPEAFF
13	TRBV12-3/TRBV12-4	TRBJ1-1	-	-	TGTGCCAGCAGTTTCCGGAGGAACACTGAAGCTTTCTTT	CASSFRRNTEAFF
16	TRBV19	TRBJ1-2	TRBD1	-	TGTGCCAGTAGTATAACTCGGGACAGGGGTAACTATGGCTACACCTTC	CASSITRDRGNYGYTF
15	TRBV15	TRBJ2-7	TRBD1	-	TGTGCCACCAGCAGCACCCACAGGGGGCTACGCGAGCAGTACTTC	CATSSTHRGLREQYF
16	TRBV18	TRBJ1-5	TRBD1	-	TGTGCCAGCTCACTGGGGACAGGGTCAAGCAATCAGCCCCAGCATTTT	CASSLGTGSSNQPQHF
16	TRBV10-1	TRBJ2-5	TRBD2	-	TGCGCCAGCATGCCGGGAAGTAGCGGGAACGATGAGACCCAGTACTTC	CASMPGSSGNDETQYF
12	TRBV29-1	TRBJ1-1	-	-	TGCAGCGTAGGACAGTCGAACACTGAAGCTTTCTTT	CSVGQSNTEAFF
15	TRBV5-5	TRBJ2-7	TRBD2	-	TGTGCCAGCAGCGGGGGGACTAGCGGGAGTCGGGAGCAGTACTTC	CASSGGTSGSREQYF